This entry features one TCR beta chain sequence. As yet, its antigen is unknown. CDR3 size: 16 residues. Germline loops: CDR1 LNHDA, CDR2 SQIVND (reference sequence). The V and J ends lost 4 bases and 0 bases, in that order; junction bases with no gene match: 8. This record belongs to a study of T cells in narcolepsy. For the study at large: Healthy controls were enrolled alongside patients with narcolepsy type 1 or type 2.

Regarding the study as a whole: HCRT-specific and TRIB2-specific autoreactive clonotypes appeared among same-patient CSF and blood CD4+ clonotypes.

Only in-frame clones appear in the TCRdb table, and some are missing; sequencing was by immunoSEQ multiplex PCR. In the table there are approximately 30,000 clones, around 86% of which are singletons. The chain combines TRBV19 with TRBJ1-1; the match to TRBD1 covers 7 bases. The sequencing sample was made of CD45RA- memory CD4+ T cells from PBMCs. This sequence was found in a human donor with narcolepsy. CDR3 residues: CASSTGDRGMNTEAFF. CDR3 DNA sequence: TGTGCCAGTAGTACCGGGGACAGAGGTATGAACACTGAAGCTTTCTTT.